This is a list of T cell receptor beta chains from one sample in a study of control samples from healthy donors and cancer patients. Libraries were prepared by immunoSEQ multiplex PCR; TCRdb keeps only in-frame clonotypes and omits some of them. This table holds some 13,000 clones, about 76% found once. Material for sequencing was formalin-fixed, paraffin-embedded tissue. These receptors came from a male donor with melanoma. Each CDR3 is given with its conserved first and last residue. The D gene is left open where the match is weak. Rows give clone size only sometimes, using once, few, many, or a class for an expanded clone.

size,D,V,J,DNA,CDR3
NA,NA,TRBV7-2,TRBJ2-6,TGTGCCAGCAGCTTAGGAGGGGGAATAGTCTCTGGGGCCAACGTCCTGACTTTC,CASSLGGGIVSGANVLTF
NA,NA,TRBV30,TRBJ1-1,TGTGCCTGGACAGTGAACACTGAAGCTTTCTTT,CAWTVNTEAFF
NA,TRBD2,TRBV9,TRBJ2-6,TGTGCCAGCAGCCCTAGGACTAGCGGGGGCTCTGGGGCCAACGTCCTGACTTTC,CASSPRTSGGSGANVLTF
NA,NA,TRBV5-1,TRBJ1-6,TGCGCCAGCAGCTTGGATATCAGGGAAGGGGCCTATAATTCACCCCTCCACTTT,CASSLDIREGAYNSPLHF
once,NA,TRBV7-8,TRBJ1-4,TGTGCCAGCAGCTCTAGCGGGGGTGGGGGTGAAAAACTGTTTTTT,CASSSSGGGGEKLFF
once,NA,TRBV6-1,TRBJ1-6,TGTGCCAGCAGTGAAGTAGGAAACTCTAATTCACCCCTCCACTTT,CASSEVGNSNSPLHF
NA,NA,TRBV7-8,TRBJ1-5,TGTGCCAGCAGCAAACAGGGCTATAGCAATCAGCCCCAGCATTTT,CASSKQGYSNQPQHF
once,NA,TRBV11-2,TRBJ1-1,TGTGCCAGCAGCTTACCAGGTCGGGTTGAAGCTTTCTTT,CASSLPGRVEAFF
few,TRBD1,TRBV7-8,TRBJ1-6,TGTGCCAGCAGCTTAGGGGGACAGGGGTCTCAACGCCTCCACTTT,CASSLGGQGSQRLHF
NA,NA,TRBV4-3,TRBJ2-3,TGCGCCAGCAGCCAGAACCCTCAGACTAGCACAGATACGCAGTATTTT,CASSQNPQTSTDTQYF
few,TRBD1,TRBV2,TRBJ1-6,TGTGCCAGCAGAGACAGGGTTAACGTTTCACCCCTCCACTTT,CASRDRVNVSPLHF
NA,NA,TRBV2,TRBJ1-1,TGTGCCAGCAGTGCCCGGGGCTGGGGAAACACTGAAGCTTTCTTT,CASSARGWGNTEAFF
NA,TRBD1,TRBV11-2,TRBJ1-3,TGTGCCAGCCGGAAGACAGGGACTGGAAACACCATATATTTT,CASRKTGTGNTIYF
NA,TRBD1,TRBV5-1,TRBJ2-1,TGCGCCAGCAGCGAGGGACAGGGGGTCAATGAGCAGTTCTTC,CASSEGQGVNEQFF
few,NA,TRBV19,TRBJ1-3,TGTGCCAGTAGTATCGAGGGATCTGGAAACACCATATATTTT,CASSIEGSGNTIYF
NA,NA,TRBV6-1,TRBJ1-4,TGTGCCAGCAGTGAAGTAATAATGGCAGCTAATGAAAAACTGTTTTTT,CASSEVIMAANEKLFF
NA,NA,TRBV5-6,TRBJ1-2,TGTGCCAGCAGCCAAACAGGGTTCAGCTATGGCTACACCTTC,CASSQTGFSYGYTF
few,NA,TRBV7-7,TRBJ2-3,TGTGCCAGCAGCCCCGGGGTGGCAGATACGCAGTATTTT,CASSPGVADTQYF
NA,NA,TRBV5-4,TRBJ2-2,TGTGCCAGCAGACAAGTCCTGAACGGGGAGCTGTTTTTT,CASRQVLNGELFF
once,NA,TRBV6-5,TRBJ1-2,TGTGCCAGCAGCCATGCAGGCTATGGCTACACCTTC,CASSHAGYGYTF
few,NA,TRBV20-1,TRBJ2-5,TGCAGTACGACTGGGGTGGAGACCCAGTACTTC,CSTTGVETQYF
NA,NA,TRBV12-3/TRBV12-4,TRBJ1-2,TGTGCCAGCAGCCGGGGCGTGGGGGATGGCTACACCTTC,CASSRGVGDGYTF
once,NA,TRBV28,TRBJ2-1,TGTGCCAGCAGTATAAGGAATGAGCAGTTCTTC,CASSIRNEQFF
few,NA,TRBV2,TRBJ1-4,TGTGCCAGCAACAGGGCTAATGAAAAACTGTTTTTT,CASNRANEKLFF
NA,NA,TRBV19,TRBJ2-1,TGTGCCAGTAGTACGCCGGGACACACCTACAATGAGCAGTTCTTC,CASSTPGHTYNEQFF
few,NA,TRBV3-1/TRBV3-2,TRBJ2-3,TGTGCCAGCAGCCATGATGCAGGGGTGGATACGCAGTATTTT,CASSHDAGVDTQYF
NA,NA,TRBV4-2,TRBJ1-6,TGTGCCAGCAGCCAAGACGTCGCTGGAAATAATTCACCCCTCCATTTT,CASSQDVAGNNSPLHF
NA,NA,TRBV11-1,TRBJ2-6,TGTGCCAGCAGCTCGTCCGAGTTTGGGGCCAACGTCCTGACTTTC,CASSSSEFGANVLTF
NA,NA,TRBV14,TRBJ2-2,TGTGCCAGCAGCCGAGCGGTCGACACCGGGGAGCTGTTTTTT,CASSRAVDTGELFF
NA,TRBD2,TRBV4-2,TRBJ2-7,TGTGCCAGCAGCCCCGGACTAGCTGGCGAGCAGTACTTC,CASSPGLAGEQYF
few,NA,TRBV6-5,TRBJ1-3,TGTGCCAGCACATCAGACCAGGGTTCTGGAAACACCATATATTTT,CASTSDQGSGNTIYF
NA,NA,TRBV10-3,TRBJ1-5,TGTGCCATCAGTGAGAGGAGGGGCGAGAATAGCAATCAGCCCCAGCATTTT,CAISERRGENSNQPQHF
NA,NA,TRBV12-3/TRBV12-4,TRBJ1-1,TGTGCCAGCAGCATCTCGAGGGGCACTGAAGCTTTCTTT,CASSISRGTEAFF
NA,NA,TRBV28,TRBJ1-1,TGTGCCAGCAGAAGGACGGAGGAAGGGGCTGAAGCTTTCTTT,CASRRTEEGAEAFF
NA,NA,TRBV11-2,TRBJ2-2,TGTGCCAGCAACAGAGGGCTATTCGCGAACACCGGGGAGCTGTTTTTT,CASNRGLFANTGELFF
NA,NA,TRBV9,TRBJ2-6,TGTGCCAGCAGCCCAGGCTATGCTGGGGCCAACGTCCTGACTTTC,CASSPGYAGANVLTF
NA,NA,TRBV30,TRBJ1-6,TGTGCCTGGGACCAGCGTGACCGGACTAATTCACCCCTCCACTTT,CAWDQRDRTNSPLHF
NA,NA,TRBV5-4,TRBJ1-1,TGTGCCAGCAGCCAAACAGTTATGAACACTGAAGCTTTCTTT,CASSQTVMNTEAFF
NA,NA,TRBV9,TRBJ2-7,TGTGCCAGCAGCGTCCAATGGGGGGACGAGCAGTACTTC,CASSVQWGDEQYF
NA,TRBD2,TRBV9,TRBJ2-5,TGTGCCAGCAGCGCCGGACTAGCAGGCGAGACCCAGTACTTC,CASSAGLAGETQYF
NA,NA,TRBV3-1/TRBV3-2,TRBJ1-1,TGTGCCAGCAACCAAGCTGGGAACACTGAAGCTTTCTTT,CASNQAGNTEAFF
NA,TRBD2,TRBV5-6,TRBJ2-3,TGTGCCAGCAGCTTGGTTGGCTTGGCTAGCGGGGGTTATACGCAGTATTTT,CASSLVGLASGGYTQYF
NA,NA,TRBV9,TRBJ2-7,TGTGCCAGCAGCGCACACATGACAGCAGTTGGCGAGCAGTACTTC,CASSAHMTAVGEQYF